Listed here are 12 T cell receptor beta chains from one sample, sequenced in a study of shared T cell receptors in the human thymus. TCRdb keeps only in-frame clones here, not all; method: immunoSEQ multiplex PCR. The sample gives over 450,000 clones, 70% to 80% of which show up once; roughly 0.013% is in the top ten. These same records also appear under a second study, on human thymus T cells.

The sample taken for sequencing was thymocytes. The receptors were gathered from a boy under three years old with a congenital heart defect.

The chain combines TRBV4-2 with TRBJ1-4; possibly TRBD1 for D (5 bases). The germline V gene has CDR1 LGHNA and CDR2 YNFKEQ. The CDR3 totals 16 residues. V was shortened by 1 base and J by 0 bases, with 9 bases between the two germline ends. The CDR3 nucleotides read TGTGCCAGCAGCCAAGTATCGGGGGCAACTAATGAAAAACTGTTTTTT. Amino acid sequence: CASSQVSGATNEKLFF.

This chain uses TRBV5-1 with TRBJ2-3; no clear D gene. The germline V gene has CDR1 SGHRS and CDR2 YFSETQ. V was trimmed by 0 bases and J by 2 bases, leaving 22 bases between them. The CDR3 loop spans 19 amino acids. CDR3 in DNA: TGCGCCAGCAGCTTGGCGGCTAGTCTCCCTTGTTTGGCCACAGATACGCAGTATTTT. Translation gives CASSLAASLPCLATDTQYF. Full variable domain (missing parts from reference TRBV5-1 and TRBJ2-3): KAGVTQTPRYLIKTRGQQVTLSCSPISGHRSVSWYQQTPGQGLQFLFEYFSETQRNKGNFPGRFSGRQFSNSRSEMNVSTLELGDSALYLCASSLAASLPCLATDTQYFGPGTRLTVL.

The CDR3 protein is CASRGSWYQETQYF. DNA of the CDR3: TGTGCCAGCAGGGGGAGTTGGTACCAAGAGACCCAGTACTTC. The chain combines TRBV27 with TRBJ2-5; D possibly corresponds to TRBD2 (5 bases). The V end was cut by 6 bases, the J end by 0 bases, with 11 bases between. The CDR3 totals 14 residues. Per the germline V gene, CDR1 is MNHEY and CDR2 is SMNVEV (reference sequence).

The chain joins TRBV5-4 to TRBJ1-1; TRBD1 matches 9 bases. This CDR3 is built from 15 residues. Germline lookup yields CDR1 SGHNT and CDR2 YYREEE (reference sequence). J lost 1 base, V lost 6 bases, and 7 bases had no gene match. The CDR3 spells CASNRDRVTNTEAFF. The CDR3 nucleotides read TGTGCCAGCAACCGGGACAGGGTTACGAACACTGAAGCTTTCTTT.

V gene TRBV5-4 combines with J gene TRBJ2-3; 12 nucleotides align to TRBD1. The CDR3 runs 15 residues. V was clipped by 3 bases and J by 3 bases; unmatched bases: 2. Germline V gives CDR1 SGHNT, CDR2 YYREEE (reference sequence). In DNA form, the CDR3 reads TGTGCCAGCAGCTGGGGACAGGGGGCTACAGATACGCAGTATTTT. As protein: CASSWGQGATDTQYF.

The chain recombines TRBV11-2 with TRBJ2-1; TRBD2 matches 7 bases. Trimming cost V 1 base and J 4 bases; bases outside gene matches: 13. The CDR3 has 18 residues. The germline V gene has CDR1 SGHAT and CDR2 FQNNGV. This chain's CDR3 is CASSLGYSGKSLYNEQFF. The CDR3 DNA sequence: TGTGCCAGCAGCTTAGGTTACAGCGGGAAGTCCCTTTACAATGAGCAGTTCTTC. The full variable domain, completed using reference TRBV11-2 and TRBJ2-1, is EAGVAQSPRYKIIEKRQSVAFWCNPISGHATLYWYQQILGQGPKLLIQFQNNGVVDDSQLPKDRFSAERLKGVDSTLKIQPAKLEDSAVYLCASSLGYSGKSLYNEQFFGPGTRLTVL.

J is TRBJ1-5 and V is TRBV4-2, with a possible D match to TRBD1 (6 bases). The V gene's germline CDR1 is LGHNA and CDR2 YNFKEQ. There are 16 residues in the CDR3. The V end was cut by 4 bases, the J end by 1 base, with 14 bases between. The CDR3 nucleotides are TGTGCCAGCAGCCTCAAAGGGGGTTCGAGCAATCAGCCCCAGCATTTT. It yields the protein CASSLKGGSSNQPQHF.

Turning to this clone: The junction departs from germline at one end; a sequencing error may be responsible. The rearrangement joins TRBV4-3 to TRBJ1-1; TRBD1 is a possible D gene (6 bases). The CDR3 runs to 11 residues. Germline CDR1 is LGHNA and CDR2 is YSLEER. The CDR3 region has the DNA TGCGCCAGCAGCCAAGGTAGGGACATCAAGTTT. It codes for CASSQGRDIKF.

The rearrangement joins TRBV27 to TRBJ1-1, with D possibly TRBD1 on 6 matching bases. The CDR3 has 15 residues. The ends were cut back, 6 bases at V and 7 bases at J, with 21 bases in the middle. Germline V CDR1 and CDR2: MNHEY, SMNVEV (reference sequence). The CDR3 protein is CASSPIKGGLGEAFF. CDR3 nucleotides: TGTGCCAGCAGCCCTATAAAGGGGGGGCTCGGTGAAGCTTTCTTT.

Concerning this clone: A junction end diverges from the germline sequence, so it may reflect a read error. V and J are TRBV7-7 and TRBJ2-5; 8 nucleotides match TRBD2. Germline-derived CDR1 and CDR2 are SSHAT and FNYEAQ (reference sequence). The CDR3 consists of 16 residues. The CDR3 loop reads CASSLAPTSGQETQYF. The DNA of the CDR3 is TGTGCTAGCAGCTTAGCGCCAACTAGCGGACAAGAGACCCAGTACTTC.

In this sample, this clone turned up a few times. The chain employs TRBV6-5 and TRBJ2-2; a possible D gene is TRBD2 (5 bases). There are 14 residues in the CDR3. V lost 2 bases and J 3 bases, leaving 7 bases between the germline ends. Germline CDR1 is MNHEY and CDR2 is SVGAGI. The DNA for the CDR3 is TGTGCCAGCAGTTACACGAGGGACACCGGGGAGCTGTTTTTT. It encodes CASSYTRDTGELFF.

CDR3 loop: CATTSTGPYNATNEKLFF. CDR3 coding DNA: TGTGCCACGACCTCGACAGGGCCGTACAATGCAACTAATGAAAAACTGTTTTTT. This sequence joins TRBV19 and TRBJ1-4; 7 nucleotides align to TRBD1. V lost 10 bases and J lost 0; bases outside the gene matches: 17. Looked up from germline, CDR1 is LNHDA and CDR2 is SQIVND (reference sequence). There are 18 residues in the CDR3.